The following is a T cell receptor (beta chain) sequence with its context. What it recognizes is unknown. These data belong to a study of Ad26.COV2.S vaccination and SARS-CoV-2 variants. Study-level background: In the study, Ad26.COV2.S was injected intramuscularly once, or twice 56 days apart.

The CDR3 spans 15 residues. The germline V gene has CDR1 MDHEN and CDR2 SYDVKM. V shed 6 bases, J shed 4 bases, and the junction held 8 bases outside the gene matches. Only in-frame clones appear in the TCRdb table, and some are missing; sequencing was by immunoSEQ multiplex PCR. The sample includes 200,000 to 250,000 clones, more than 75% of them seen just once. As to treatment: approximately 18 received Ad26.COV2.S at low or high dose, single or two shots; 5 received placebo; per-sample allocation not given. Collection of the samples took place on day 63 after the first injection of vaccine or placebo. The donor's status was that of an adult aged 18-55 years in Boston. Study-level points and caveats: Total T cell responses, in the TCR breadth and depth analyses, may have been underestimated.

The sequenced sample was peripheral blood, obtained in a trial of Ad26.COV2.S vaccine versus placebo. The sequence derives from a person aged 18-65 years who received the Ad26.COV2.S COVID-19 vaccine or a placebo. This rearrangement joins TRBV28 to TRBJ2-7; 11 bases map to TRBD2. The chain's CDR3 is CASRMLAGGLYEQYF. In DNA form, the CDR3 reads TGTGCCAGCAGAATGCTAGCGGGGGGCTTGTACGAGCAGTACTTC.